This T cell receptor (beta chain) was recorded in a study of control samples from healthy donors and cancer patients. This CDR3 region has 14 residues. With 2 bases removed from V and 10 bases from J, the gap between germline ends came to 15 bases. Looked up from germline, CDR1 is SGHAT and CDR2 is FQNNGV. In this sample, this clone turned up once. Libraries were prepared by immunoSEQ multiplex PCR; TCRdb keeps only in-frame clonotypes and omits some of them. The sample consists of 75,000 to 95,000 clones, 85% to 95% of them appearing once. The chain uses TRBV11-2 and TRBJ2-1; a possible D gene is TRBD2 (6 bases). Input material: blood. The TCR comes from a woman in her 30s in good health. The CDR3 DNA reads TGTGCCAGCAGCTTACAACTAGCTATACCCGAGCAGTTCTTC. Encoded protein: CASSLQLAIPEQFF.